The following is a T cell receptor (beta chain) sequence with its context. This sample is part of a study of blood T cell repertoires in COVID-19. The CDR3 runs to 14 residues. Between the trimmed V and J ends, which lost 4 bases and 1 base, there was a span of 11 bases. In germline, CDR1 is SGHKS, CDR2 YYEKEE (reference sequence). This table comes from immunoSEQ multiplex PCR, and its TCRdb copy is limited to in-frame clones, with some not included. The sample carries about 70,000 clones, around 83% recorded once. Sequencing was done on a sample of peripheral blood. The genes are TRBV5-5 and TRBJ1-1; tentatively, D is TRBD1 (6 bases). This receptor was obtained from a woman aged 80 or older with acute or convalescent COVID-19. CDR3 residues: CASSNVGGNTEAFF. CDR3 nucleotide sequence: TGTGCCAGCAGCAACGTAGGGGGGAACACTGAAGCTTTCTTT.